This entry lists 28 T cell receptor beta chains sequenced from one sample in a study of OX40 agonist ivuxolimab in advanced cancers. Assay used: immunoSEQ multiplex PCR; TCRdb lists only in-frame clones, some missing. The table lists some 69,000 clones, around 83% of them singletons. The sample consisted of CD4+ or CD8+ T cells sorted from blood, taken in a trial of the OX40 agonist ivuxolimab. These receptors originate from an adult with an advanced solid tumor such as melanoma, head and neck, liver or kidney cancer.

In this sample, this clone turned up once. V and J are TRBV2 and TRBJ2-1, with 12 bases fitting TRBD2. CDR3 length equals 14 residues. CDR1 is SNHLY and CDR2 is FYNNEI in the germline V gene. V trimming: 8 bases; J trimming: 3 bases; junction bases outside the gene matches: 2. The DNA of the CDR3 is TGTGCCAGCCAGACTAGCGGGAGCTACAATGAGCAGTTCTTC. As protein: CASQTSGSYNEQFF.

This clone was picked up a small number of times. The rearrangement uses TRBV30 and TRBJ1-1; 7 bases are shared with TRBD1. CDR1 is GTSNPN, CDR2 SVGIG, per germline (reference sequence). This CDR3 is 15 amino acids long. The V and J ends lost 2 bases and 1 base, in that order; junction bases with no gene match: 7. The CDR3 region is CAWSLRGRRNTEAFF. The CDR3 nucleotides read TGTGCCTGGAGTCTGAGGGGGCGCCGGAACACTGAAGCTTTCTTT.

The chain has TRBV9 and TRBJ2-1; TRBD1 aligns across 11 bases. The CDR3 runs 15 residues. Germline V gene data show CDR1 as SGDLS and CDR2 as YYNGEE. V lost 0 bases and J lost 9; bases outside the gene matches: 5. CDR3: CASSVEGQGASEQFF. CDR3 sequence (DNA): TGTGCCAGCAGCGTAGAAGGACAGGGGGCGTCTGAGCAGTTCTTC.

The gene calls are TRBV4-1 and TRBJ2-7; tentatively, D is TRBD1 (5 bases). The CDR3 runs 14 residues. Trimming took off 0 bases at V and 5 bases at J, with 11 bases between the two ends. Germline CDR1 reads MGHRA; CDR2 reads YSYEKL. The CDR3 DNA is TGCGCCAGCAGCCAAGATAGGGGATACGACGAGCAGTACTTC. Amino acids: CASSQDRGYDEQYF.

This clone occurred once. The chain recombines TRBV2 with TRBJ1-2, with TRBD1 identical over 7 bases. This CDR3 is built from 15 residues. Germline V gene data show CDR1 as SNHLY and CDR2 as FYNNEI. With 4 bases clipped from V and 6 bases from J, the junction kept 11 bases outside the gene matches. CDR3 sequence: CASSGPPGTVDGYTF. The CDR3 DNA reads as TGTGCCAGCAGTGGACCTCCCGGGACAGTCGATGGCTACACCTTC.

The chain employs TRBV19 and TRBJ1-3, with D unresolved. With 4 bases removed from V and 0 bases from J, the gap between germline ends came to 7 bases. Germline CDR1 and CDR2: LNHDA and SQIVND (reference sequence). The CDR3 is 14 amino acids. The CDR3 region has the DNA TGTGCCAGTAGTAGCAGCTTCTCTGGAAACACCATATATTTT. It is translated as CASSSSFSGNTIYF.

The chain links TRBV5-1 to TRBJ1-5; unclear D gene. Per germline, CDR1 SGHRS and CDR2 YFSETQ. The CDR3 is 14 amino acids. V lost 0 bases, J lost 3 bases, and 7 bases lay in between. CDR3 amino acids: CASSLDGPNQPQHF. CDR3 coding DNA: TGCGCCAGCAGCTTGGACGGACCCAATCAGCCCCAGCATTTT.

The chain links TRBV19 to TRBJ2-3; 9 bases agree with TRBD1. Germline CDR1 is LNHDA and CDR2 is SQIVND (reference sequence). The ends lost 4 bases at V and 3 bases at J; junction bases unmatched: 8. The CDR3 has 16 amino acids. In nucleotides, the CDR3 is TGTGCCAGTAGTACCGGGACAGGGCCCGGGACAGATACGCAGTATTTT. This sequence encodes CASSTGTGPGTDTQYF. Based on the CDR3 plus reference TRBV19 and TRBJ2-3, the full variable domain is DGGITQSPKYLFRKEGQNVTLSCEQNLNHDAMYWYRQDPGQGLRLIYYSQIVNDFQKGDIAEGYSVSREKKESFPLTVTSAQKNPTAFYLCASSTGTGPGTDTQYFGPGTRLTVL.

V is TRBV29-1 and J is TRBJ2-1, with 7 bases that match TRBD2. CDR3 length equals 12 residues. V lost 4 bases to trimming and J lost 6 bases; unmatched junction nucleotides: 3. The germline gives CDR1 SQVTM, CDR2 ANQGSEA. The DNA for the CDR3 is TGCAGCGTTGTCTCGGGGGGCAATGAGCAGTTCTTC. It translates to CSVVSGGNEQFF.

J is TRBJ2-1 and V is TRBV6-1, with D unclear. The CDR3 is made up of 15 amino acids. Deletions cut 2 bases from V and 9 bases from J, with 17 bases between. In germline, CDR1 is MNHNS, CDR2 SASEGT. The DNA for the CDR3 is TGTGCCAGCAGTGAACGGTCCCAACTCCTCAGTGAGCAGTTCTTC. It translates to CASSERSQLLSEQFF.

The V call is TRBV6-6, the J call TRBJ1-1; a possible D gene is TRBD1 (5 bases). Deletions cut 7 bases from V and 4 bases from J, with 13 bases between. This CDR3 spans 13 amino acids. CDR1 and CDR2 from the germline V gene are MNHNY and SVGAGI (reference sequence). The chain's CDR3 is CASIRQGGTEAFF. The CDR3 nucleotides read TGTGCCAGCATCAGGCAGGGTGGCACTGAAGCTTTCTTT.

The CDR3 DNA follows: TGCGCCAGCAGCCCAACAGGGGGCAGAGAGACCCAGTACTTC. Translated: CASSPTGGRETQYF. The rearrangement joins TRBV5-1 to TRBJ2-5; 9 bases are shared with TRBD1. CDR1 and CDR2 from the germline V gene are SGHRS and YFSETQ. Trimming took 4 bases from V and 4 from J; bases not matched to a gene: 5. The CDR3 is 14 amino acids.

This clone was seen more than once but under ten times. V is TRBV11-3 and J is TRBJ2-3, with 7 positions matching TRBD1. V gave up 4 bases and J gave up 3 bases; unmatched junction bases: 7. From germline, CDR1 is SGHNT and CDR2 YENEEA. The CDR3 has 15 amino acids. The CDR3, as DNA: TGTGCCAGCAGCTATCTCGGACAGGAAACAGATACGCAGTATTTT. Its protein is CASSYLGQETDTQYF.

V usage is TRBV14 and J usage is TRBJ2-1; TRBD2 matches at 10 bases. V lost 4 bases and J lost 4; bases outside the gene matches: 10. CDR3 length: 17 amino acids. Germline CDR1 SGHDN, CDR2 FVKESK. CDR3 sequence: CASSPRRSGRGYNEQFF. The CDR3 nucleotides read TGTGCCAGCAGCCCCCGCAGGAGCGGGAGGGGTTACAATGAGCAGTTCTTC.

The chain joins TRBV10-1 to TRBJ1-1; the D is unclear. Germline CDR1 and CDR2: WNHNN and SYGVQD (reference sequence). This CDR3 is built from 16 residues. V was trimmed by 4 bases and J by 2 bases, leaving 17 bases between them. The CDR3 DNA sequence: TGCGCCAGCAGTGGCCAACCCGGGCCTCTCAACACTGAAGCTTTCTTT. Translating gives CASSGQPGPLNTEAFF.

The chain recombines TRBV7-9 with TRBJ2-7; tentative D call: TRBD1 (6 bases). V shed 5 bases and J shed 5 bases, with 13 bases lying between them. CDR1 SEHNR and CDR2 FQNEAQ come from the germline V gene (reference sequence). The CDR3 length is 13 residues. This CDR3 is CASSTRGLNEQYF. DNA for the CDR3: TGTGCCAGCAGCACCAGGGGTCTAAACGAGCAGTACTTC.

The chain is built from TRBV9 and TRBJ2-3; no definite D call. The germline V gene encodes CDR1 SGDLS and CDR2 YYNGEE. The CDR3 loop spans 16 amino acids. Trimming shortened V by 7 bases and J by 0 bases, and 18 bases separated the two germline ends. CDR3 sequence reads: CASPYRDKPSTDTQYF. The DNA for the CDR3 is TGTGCCAGCCCATACCGCGATAAACCTAGCACAGATACGCAGTATTTT. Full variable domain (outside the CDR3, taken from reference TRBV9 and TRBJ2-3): DSGVTQTPKHLITATGQRVTLRCSPRSGDLSVYWYQQSLDQGLQFLIQYYNGEERAKGNILERFSAQQFPDLHSELNLSSLELGDSALYFCASPYRDKPSTDTQYFGPGTRLTVL.

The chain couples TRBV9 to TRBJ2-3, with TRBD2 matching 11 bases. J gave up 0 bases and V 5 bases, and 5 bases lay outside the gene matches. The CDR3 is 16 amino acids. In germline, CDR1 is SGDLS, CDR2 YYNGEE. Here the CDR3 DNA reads TGTGCCAGCAGTAAGGGACTAGCGGCTAGCACAGATACGCAGTATTTT. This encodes CASSKGLAASTDTQYF.

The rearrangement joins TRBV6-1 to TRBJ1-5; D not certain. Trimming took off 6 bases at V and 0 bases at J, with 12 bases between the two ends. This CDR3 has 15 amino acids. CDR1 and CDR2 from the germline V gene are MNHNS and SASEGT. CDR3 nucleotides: TGTGCCAGCAGAATTTCGGGGAATAGCAATCAGCCCCAGCATTTT. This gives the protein CASRISGNSNQPQHF.

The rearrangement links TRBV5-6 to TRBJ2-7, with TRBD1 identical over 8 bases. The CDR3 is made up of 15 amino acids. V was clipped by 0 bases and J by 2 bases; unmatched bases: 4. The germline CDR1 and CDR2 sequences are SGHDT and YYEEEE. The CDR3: CASSLVGTGPYEQYF. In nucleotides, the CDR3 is TGTGCCAGCAGCTTGGTGGGGACAGGCCCCTACGAGCAGTACTTC.

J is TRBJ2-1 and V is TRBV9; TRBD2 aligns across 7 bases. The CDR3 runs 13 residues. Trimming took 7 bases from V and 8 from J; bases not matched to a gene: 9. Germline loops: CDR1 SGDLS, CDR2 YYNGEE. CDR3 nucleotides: TGTGCCAGCGCCCGTAGCGGGTGGGATGAGCAGTTCTTC. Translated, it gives CASARSGWDEQFF.

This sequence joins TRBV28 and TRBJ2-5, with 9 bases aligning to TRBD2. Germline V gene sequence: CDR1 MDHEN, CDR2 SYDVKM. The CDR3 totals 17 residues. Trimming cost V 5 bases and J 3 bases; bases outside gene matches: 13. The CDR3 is CASSTRLAAIVKETQYF. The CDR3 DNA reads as TGTGCCAGCAGTACCCGACTAGCGGCAATCGTCAAAGAGACCCAGTACTTC.

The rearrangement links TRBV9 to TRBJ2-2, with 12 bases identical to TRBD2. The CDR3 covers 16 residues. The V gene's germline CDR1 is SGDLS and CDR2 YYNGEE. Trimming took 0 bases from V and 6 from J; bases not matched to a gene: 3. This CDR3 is CASSVAGLAGAGELFF. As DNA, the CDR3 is TGTGCCAGCAGCGTAGCGGGACTAGCGGGTGCCGGGGAGCTGTTTTTT.

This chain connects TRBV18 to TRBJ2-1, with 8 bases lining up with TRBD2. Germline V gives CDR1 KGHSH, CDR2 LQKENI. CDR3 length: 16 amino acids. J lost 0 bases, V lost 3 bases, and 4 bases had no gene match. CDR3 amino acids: CASSPGSGSSYNEQFF. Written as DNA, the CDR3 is TGTGCCAGCTCACCGGGAAGCGGGAGCTCCTACAATGAGCAGTTCTTC.

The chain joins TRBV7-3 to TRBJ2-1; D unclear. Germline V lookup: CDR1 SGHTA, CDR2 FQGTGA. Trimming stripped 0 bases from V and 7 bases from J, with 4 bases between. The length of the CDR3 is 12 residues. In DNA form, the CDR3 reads TGTGCCAGCAGCTTAACGGGAAATGAGCAGTTCTTC. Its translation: CASSLTGNEQFF.

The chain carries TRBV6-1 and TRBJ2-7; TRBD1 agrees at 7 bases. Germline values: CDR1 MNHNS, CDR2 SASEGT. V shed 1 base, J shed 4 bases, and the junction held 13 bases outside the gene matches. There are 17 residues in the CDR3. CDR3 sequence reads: CASSEELWRQGTYEQYF. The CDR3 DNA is TGTGCCAGCAGTGAAGAATTATGGAGACAGGGAACGTACGAGCAGTACTTC.

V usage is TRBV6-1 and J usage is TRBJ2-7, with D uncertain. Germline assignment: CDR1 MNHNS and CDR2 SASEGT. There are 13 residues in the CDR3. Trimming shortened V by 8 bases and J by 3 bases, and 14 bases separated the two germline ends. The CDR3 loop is CASRIGSVYEQYF. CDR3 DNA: TGTGCCAGCCGGATAGGCAGTGTCTACGAGCAGTACTTC.

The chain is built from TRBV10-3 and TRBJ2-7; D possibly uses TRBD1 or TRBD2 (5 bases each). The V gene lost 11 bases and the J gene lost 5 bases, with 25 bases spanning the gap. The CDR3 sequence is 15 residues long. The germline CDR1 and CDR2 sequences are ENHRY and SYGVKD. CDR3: CAVDNRDRAMNEQYF. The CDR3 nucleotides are TGTGCCGTGGATAACCGGGACCGGGCGATGAACGAGCAGTACTTC.